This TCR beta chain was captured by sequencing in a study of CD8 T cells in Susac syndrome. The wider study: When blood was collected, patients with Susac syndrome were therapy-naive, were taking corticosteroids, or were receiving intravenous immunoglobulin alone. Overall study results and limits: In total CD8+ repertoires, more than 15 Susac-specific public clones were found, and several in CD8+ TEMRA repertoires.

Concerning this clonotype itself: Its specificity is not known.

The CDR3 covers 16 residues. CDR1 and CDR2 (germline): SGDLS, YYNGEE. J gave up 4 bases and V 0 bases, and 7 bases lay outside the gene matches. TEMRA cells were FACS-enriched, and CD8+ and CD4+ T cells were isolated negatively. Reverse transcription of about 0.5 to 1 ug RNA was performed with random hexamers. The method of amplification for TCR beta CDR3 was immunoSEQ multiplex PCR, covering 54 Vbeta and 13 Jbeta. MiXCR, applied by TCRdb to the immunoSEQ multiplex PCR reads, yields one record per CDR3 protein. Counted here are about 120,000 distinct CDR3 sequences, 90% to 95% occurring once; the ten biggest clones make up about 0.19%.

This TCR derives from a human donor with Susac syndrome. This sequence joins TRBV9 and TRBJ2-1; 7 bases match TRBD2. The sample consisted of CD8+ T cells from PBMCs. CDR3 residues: CASSVAAGAVYNEQFF. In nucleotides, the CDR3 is TGTGCCAGCAGCGTAGCGGCGGGAGCCGTGTACAATGAGCAGTTCTTC.